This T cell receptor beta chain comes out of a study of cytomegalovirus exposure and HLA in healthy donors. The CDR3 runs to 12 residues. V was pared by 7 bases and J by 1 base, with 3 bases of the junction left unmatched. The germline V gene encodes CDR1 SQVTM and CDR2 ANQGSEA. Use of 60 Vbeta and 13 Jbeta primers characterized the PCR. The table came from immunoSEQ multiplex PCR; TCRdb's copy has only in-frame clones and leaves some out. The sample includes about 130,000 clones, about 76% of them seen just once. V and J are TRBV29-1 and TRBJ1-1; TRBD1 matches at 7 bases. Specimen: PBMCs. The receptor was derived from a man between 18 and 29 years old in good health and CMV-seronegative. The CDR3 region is CSGGTENTEAFF. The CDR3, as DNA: TGCAGCGGGGGGACAGAGAACACTGAAGCTTTCTTT.